The rows below give T cell receptor beta chains drawn from one sample of a study of blood T cell repertoires in COVID-19. The repertoire was sequenced with immunoSEQ multiplex PCR; TCRdb's copy has only in-frame clones and lacks some. Among about 190,000 clones listed, about 88% were seen once. Sequencing was performed on PBMCs or T cells enriched from blood (not recorded which). The source of these receptors is a woman aged 30 to 39 who had recovered from COVID-19. CDR3s include the opening cysteine and the closing phenylalanine or tryptophan. The order of the fields is V gene, clone size, D gene, J gene, CDR3 length, CDR3 protein, CDR3 DNA. D genes are given only for firm matches. Expanded clones get a size class; other rows say once, few or many, or leave the size out.

v_gene: TRBV10-3; abundance: NA; d_gene: TRBD1; j_gene: TRBJ2-2; len: 16; CDR3aa: CAISESNRGDTGELFF; CDR3nt: TGTGCCATCAGTGAGTCGAACAGGGGTGACACCGGGGAGCTGTTTTTT
v_gene: TRBV11-1; abundance: NA; d_gene: NA; j_gene: TRBJ1-6; len: 13; CDR3aa: CASSLVRGSPLHF; CDR3nt: TGTGCCAGCAGCTTAGTTCGGGGATCACCCCTCCACTTT
v_gene: TRBV5-1; abundance: NA; d_gene: TRBD1; j_gene: TRBJ1-5; len: 14; CDR3aa: CASSLTGGSQPQHF; CDR3nt: TGCGCCAGCAGTCTTACAGGGGGCAGTCAGCCCCAGCATTTT
v_gene: TRBV7-2; abundance: NA; d_gene: NA; j_gene: TRBJ1-2; len: 13; CDR3aa: CASSFRGNYGYTF; CDR3nt: TGTGCCAGCAGCTTTCGAGGTAACTATGGCTACACCTTC
v_gene: TRBV6-4; abundance: NA; d_gene: TRBD1; j_gene: TRBJ1-2; len: 13; CDR3aa: CASRATGGNGYTF; CDR3nt: TGTGCCAGCAGGGCCACAGGGGGCAATGGCTACACCTTC
v_gene: TRBV4-1; abundance: NA; d_gene: TRBD1; j_gene: TRBJ1-5; len: 17; CDR3aa: CASSRTGGQGGSQPQHF; CDR3nt: TGCGCCAGCAGTCGGACAGGGGGGCAGGGAGGGAGTCAGCCCCAGCATTTT
v_gene: TRBV6-5; abundance: NA; d_gene: TRBD1; j_gene: TRBJ2-2; len: 16; CDR3aa: CASSYPTGQNTGELFF; CDR3nt: TGTGCCAGCAGTTACCCGACAGGGCAGAACACCGGGGAGCTGTTTTTT
v_gene: TRBV19; abundance: once; d_gene: NA; j_gene: TRBJ1-5; len: 15; CDR3aa: CASSIVQGSNQPQHF; CDR3nt: TGTGCCAGTAGTATAGTCCAGGGGAGCAATCAGCCCCAGCATTTT
v_gene: TRBV10-3; abundance: NA; d_gene: NA; j_gene: TRBJ2-5; len: 13; CDR3aa: CATRGTGLETQYF; CDR3nt: TGTGCCACCAGAGGTACAGGATTAGAGACCCAGTACTTC
v_gene: TRBV28; abundance: NA; d_gene: NA; j_gene: TRBJ1-5; len: 12; CDR3aa: CASSKSDRPQHF; CDR3nt: TGTGCCAGCAGTAAAAGCGACAGGCCCCAGCATTTT
v_gene: TRBV19; abundance: NA; d_gene: NA; j_gene: TRBJ2-2; len: 15; CDR3aa: CASSILVSNTGELFF; CDR3nt: TGTGCCAGTAGTATCCTGGTCAGTAACACCGGGGAGCTGTTTTTT
v_gene: TRBV11-2; abundance: NA; d_gene: NA; j_gene: TRBJ1-1; len: 14; CDR3aa: CASSFSPGRAEAFF; CDR3nt: TGTGCCAGCAGCTTTTCCCCGGGGAGGGCTGAAGCTTTCTTT
v_gene: TRBV4-1; abundance: NA; d_gene: TRBD1; j_gene: TRBJ2-3; len: 15; CDR3aa: CASSPRDRDTDTQYF; CDR3nt: TGCGCCAGCAGTCCCCGGGACAGGGACACAGATACGCAGTATTTT
v_gene: TRBV15; abundance: NA; d_gene: NA; j_gene: TRBJ1-6; len: 16; CDR3aa: CATSRDLGRGNSPLHF; CDR3nt: TGTGCCACCAGCAGAGATCTCGGTAGGGGTAATTCACCCCTCCACTTT
v_gene: TRBV12-2; abundance: NA; d_gene: NA; j_gene: TRBJ2-5; len: 15; CDR3aa: CASRLAVAGGETQYF; CDR3nt: TGTGCAAGTCGCTTAGCGGTGGCAGGGGGGGAGACCCAGTACTTC
v_gene: TRBV4-1; abundance: NA; d_gene: NA; j_gene: TRBJ2-3; len: 16; CDR3aa: CASSQVSGTATDTQYF; CDR3nt: TGCGCCAGCAGCCAAGTATCGGGAACAGCCACAGATACGCAGTATTTT
v_gene: TRBV28; abundance: many; d_gene: NA; j_gene: TRBJ2-7; len: 13; CDR3aa: CASSPTGSYEQYF; CDR3nt: TGTGCCAGCAGCCCGACAGGATCTTACGAGCAGTACTTC
v_gene: TRBV9; abundance: few; d_gene: TRBD2; j_gene: TRBJ2-2; len: 18; CDR3aa: CASSEAAGGPRLGGELFF; CDR3nt: TGTGCCAGCAGCGAAGCAGCGGGAGGCCCCCGGTTGGGCGGGGAGCTGTTTTTT
v_gene: TRBV3-1/TRBV3-2; abundance: NA; d_gene: TRBD2; j_gene: TRBJ2-1; len: 16; CDR3aa: CASSQGASGGYNEQFF; CDR3nt: TGTGCCAGCAGCCAAGGGGCTAGCGGGGGCTACAATGAGCAGTTCTTC
v_gene: TRBV10-3; abundance: NA; d_gene: NA; j_gene: TRBJ1-2; len: 14; CDR3aa: CAISDRGTDYGYTF; CDR3nt: TGTGCCATCAGTGATAGAGGAACGGACTATGGCTACACCTTC
v_gene: TRBV7-9; abundance: few; d_gene: NA; j_gene: TRBJ1-6; len: 14; CDR3aa: CASSLEQYNSPLHF; CDR3nt: TGTGCCAGCAGCTTAGAACAGTATAATTCACCCCTCCACTTT
v_gene: TRBV3-1/TRBV3-2; abundance: NA; d_gene: NA; j_gene: TRBJ1-1; len: 12; CDR3aa: CASSPSRAEAFF; CDR3nt: TGTGCCAGCAGTCCTTCCCGCGCTGAAGCTTTCTTT
v_gene: TRBV9; abundance: NA; d_gene: NA; j_gene: TRBJ1-4; len: 15; CDR3aa: CASSAYSAGGEKLFF; CDR3nt: TGTGCCAGCAGCGCCTACAGTGCGGGTGGTGAAAAACTGTTTTTT
v_gene: TRBV7-8; abundance: NA; d_gene: TRBD1; j_gene: TRBJ1-2; len: 15; CDR3aa: CASSRSTGGNYGYTF; CDR3nt: TGTGCCAGCAGCCGTTCGACAGGGGGCAACTATGGCTACACCTTC
v_gene: TRBV7-8; abundance: NA; d_gene: NA; j_gene: TRBJ2-1; len: 17; CDR3aa: CASSLNLGGASYNEQFF; CDR3nt: TGTGCCAGCAGCTTGAACCTAGGGGGGGCTTCCTACAATGAGCAGTTCTTC
v_gene: TRBV11-1; abundance: NA; d_gene: TRBD1; j_gene: TRBJ1-1; len: 15; CDR3aa: CASSPQTGMNTEAFF; CDR3nt: TGTGCCAGCAGCCCCCAGACAGGGATGAACACTGAAGCTTTCTTT
v_gene: TRBV7-9; abundance: NA; d_gene: NA; j_gene: TRBJ2-3; len: 13; CDR3aa: CASSLRGPDTQYF; CDR3nt: TGTGCCAGCAGCTTAAGGGGCCCAGATACGCAGTATTTT
v_gene: TRBV10-3; abundance: NA; d_gene: TRBD1; j_gene: TRBJ1-1; len: 14; CDR3aa: CAIRSGTGYQEAFF; CDR3nt: TGTGCCATCAGATCCGGGACAGGGTACCAAGAAGCTTTCTTT
v_gene: TRBV10-3; abundance: NA; d_gene: TRBD2; j_gene: TRBJ2-1; len: 15; CDR3aa: CAITREGLGIDEQFF; CDR3nt: TGTGCCATCACCCGGGAGGGCCTAGGTATCGATGAGCAGTTCTTC
v_gene: TRBV5-6; abundance: NA; d_gene: NA; j_gene: TRBJ2-1; len: 18; CDR3aa: CASSSRGGGSPSYNEQFF; CDR3nt: TGTGCCAGCAGCTCGCGTGGGGGCGGGAGCCCTTCCTACAATGAGCAGTTCTTC
v_gene: TRBV11-1; abundance: NA; d_gene: TRBD1; j_gene: TRBJ1-4; len: 14; CDR3aa: CASSPGTGIEKLFF; CDR3nt: TGTGCCAGCAGCCCCGGGACAGGCATTGAAAAACTGTTTTTT